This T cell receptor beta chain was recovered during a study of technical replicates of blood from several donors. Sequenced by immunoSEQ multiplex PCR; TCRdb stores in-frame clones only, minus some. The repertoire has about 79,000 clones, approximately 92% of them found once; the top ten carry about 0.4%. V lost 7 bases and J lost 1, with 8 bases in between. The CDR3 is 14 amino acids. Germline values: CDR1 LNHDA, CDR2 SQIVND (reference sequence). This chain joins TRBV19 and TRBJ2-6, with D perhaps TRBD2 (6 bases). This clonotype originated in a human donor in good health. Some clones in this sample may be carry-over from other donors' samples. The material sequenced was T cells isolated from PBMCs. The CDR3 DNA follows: TGTGCCAGTAAGGGGACTTCTGGGGCCAACGTCCTGACTTTC. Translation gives CASKGTSGANVLTF.